This T cell receptor beta chain came from a study of blood T cells in healthy people across ages. The overall study: About one barcoded TCR beta cDNA was captured per two T cells. Findings and limits, study-wide: Per million T cells, TCR beta diversity dropped roughly linearly as age increased.

On this clonotype: Its specificity is unknown.

The CDR3 covers 14 residues. Between the trimmed V and J ends, which lost 5 bases and 1 base, there was a span of 11 bases. CDR1 is MGHDK, CDR2 SYGVNS, per germline. Combining a sample-barcoded 5' primer with a J-beta primer mix, a second PCR ran for roughly 6 to 12 cycles. MiXCR, run by TCRdb on the 5' RACE reads, gives a single entry per CDR3 protein. Among about 810,000 distinct CDR3 sequences listed, around 34% were seen once. The rearrangement joins TRBV25-1 to TRBJ1-2; weak D call: TRBD1 (5 bases). The sequencing sample was made of blood. The sequence came from a man aged 18 to 35 in good health. CDR3 DNA sequence: TGTGCCAGCAGTCCGGGGGAGGTTAACTATGGCTACACCTTC. Its protein product is CASSPGEVNYGYTF.